This T cell receptor beta chain was recorded in a study of blood T cell repertoires in COVID-19. Looked up from germline, CDR1 is SQVTM and CDR2 is ANQGSEA. The V gene lost 2 bases and the J gene lost 4 bases, with 15 bases spanning the gap. This CDR3 is 15 amino acids long. Assay used: immunoSEQ multiplex PCR; TCRdb lists only in-frame clones, some missing. This sample carries some 370,000 clones, about 89% of them seen once, and the ten largest clones take 1% to 1.5%. The TCR comes from a man aged 40-49 years with acute or convalescent COVID-19. The sample was peripheral blood. The rearrangement links TRBV29-1 to TRBJ1-3, with D unclear. The CDR3 nucleotides read TGCAGCGTTGAACGAGCGGTGCAAGGGGGAAACACCATATATTTT. Its protein product is CSVERAVQGGNTIYF.